This T cell receptor beta chain was identified during a study of T-cell memory formation after mild COVID-19. Many counts were recorded for this clonotype. This CDR3 spans 16 amino acids. The germline V gene encodes CDR1 SGHTA and CDR2 FQGNSA. Trimming removed 0 bases at V and 0 bases at J, with 9 bases between. One entry per CDR3 protein results from TCRdb running MiXCR on the 5' RACE reads. The table lists about 350,000 distinct CDR3 sequences, roughly 13% of them singletons, with 22% in the top ten. This TCR was recovered from a young man who had mild COVID-19 (a few samples of this study predate the infection). Cell type and time point are not known. The chain joins TRBV7-2 to TRBJ2-1; D gene ambiguous. The sequencing input was PBMCs or a T cell subset sorted from them (not recorded which). In DNA, the CDR3 is TGTGCCAGCAGCTTAGCTCCAGGCAGCTCCTACAATGAGCAGTTCTTC. Translated: CASSLAPGSSYNEQFF.